Presented here are 15 T cell receptor beta chains from one specimen sequenced in a study of blood T cell repertoires in COVID-19. Using immunoSEQ multiplex PCR, the repertoire was profiled, and TCRdb retains in-frame clones only, with some absent. Of some 140,000 clones in the sample, approximately 86% are singletons; the top ten hold around 16%. The sequencing sample was made of peripheral blood. Receptor source: a woman in her fifties or sixties who had recovered from COVID-19.

The rearrangement uses TRBV3-1 (or the pseudogene TRBV3-2) and TRBJ1-6; unclear D gene. Per the germline V gene, CDR1 is LGHDT and CDR2 is YNNKEL (reference sequence). Trimming cost V 0 bases and J 11 bases, with 11 bases left between them. This CDR3 spans 14 amino acids. This chain's CDR3 is CASSQERDRTPLHF. CDR3 DNA: TGTGCCAGCAGCCAAGAGAGGGATCGGACACCCCTCCACTTT.

This rearrangement joins TRBV5-1 to TRBJ1-5, with 12 bases matching TRBD1. Per the germline V gene, CDR1 is SGHRS and CDR2 is YFSETQ. V lost 3 bases, J lost 7 bases, and 5 bases stayed unmatched. The CDR3 covers 15 residues. The DNA for the CDR3 is TGCGCCAGCAGCTCCGGGACAGGGGGCGGGCAGCCCCAGCATTTT. It translates to CASSSGTGGGQPQHF.

The J gene is TRBJ1-2, the V gene TRBV7-3; 8 positions agree with TRBD1. This CDR3 spans 18 amino acids. CDR1 is SGHTA and CDR2 is FQGTGA in the germline V gene. Unmatched junction bases numbered 17, after V lost 5 bases and J lost 3 bases. CDR3 nucleotide sequence: TGTGCCAGCAGCCAAAGGGCGGGACAGGTTCAACGGGACTATGGCTACACCTTC. Amino acids: CASSQRAGQVQRDYGYTF.

The chain links TRBV7-2 to TRBJ2-2; 7 bases map to TRBD2. CDR3 size: 16 residues. The J segment lost 7 bases and the V segment lost 1 base, leaving 9 bases of the junction unmatched. CDR1 and CDR2 (germline): SGHTA, FQGNSA. The CDR3 reads CASSLGWGGYGGELFF. CDR3 coding DNA: TGTGCCAGCAGCTTAGGCTGGGGGGGATATGGCGGGGAGCTGTTTTTT.

This clone has just one count. V gene TRBV18 combines with J gene TRBJ1-1, with D possibly matching TRBD1 (6 bases). V dropped 2 bases and J dropped 8 bases, with 9 bases sitting between them. Germline V gene sequence: CDR1 KGHSH, CDR2 LQKENI. CDR3 length: 12 amino acids. CDR3 DNA: TGTGCCAGCTCACCAACAGACAGGGAAGCTTTCTTT. It codes for CASSPTDREAFF.

V and J are TRBV19 and TRBJ1-1, with TRBD1 identical over 9 bases. Unmatched junction bases numbered 10, after V lost 7 bases and J lost 4 bases. Germline values: CDR1 LNHDA, CDR2 SQIVND (reference sequence). The CDR3 covers 15 residues. CDR3 sequence: CASTMDRGWSTEAFF. The CDR3 DNA is TGTGCCAGTACCATGGACAGGGGTTGGAGCACTGAAGCTTTCTTT.

This chain joins TRBV25-1 and TRBJ1-2; possible D gene TRBD1, 5 bases. The germline V gene has CDR1 MGHDK and CDR2 SYGVNS. The CDR3 spans 14 residues. The ends were cut back, 1 base at V and 6 bases at J, with 12 bases in the middle. CDR3 region: CASSELVGGDGYTF. The CDR3 coding sequence is TGTGCCAGCAGTGAATTAGTGGGGGGAGATGGCTACACCTTC.

The chain recombines TRBV12-3 or TRBV12-4 with TRBJ1-1; tentatively, D is TRBD1 (5 bases). V lost 3 bases to trimming and J lost 8 bases, with 7 bases between them. This CDR3 is 11 amino acids long. The CDR3 region has the DNA TGTGCCAGCAGTTTCACAGGCGAAGCTTTCTTT. Translating it yields CASSFTGEAFF.

V gene TRBV7-9 combines with J gene TRBJ1-1, with D possibly TRBD1 on 5 matching bases. The CDR3 contains 13 residues. The V gene's germline CDR1 is SEHNR and CDR2 FQNEAQ (reference sequence). V lost 6 bases, J lost 0 bases, and 8 bases lay in between. CDR3 DNA sequence: TGTGCCAGCAGATCAGGGTTGAACACTGAAGCTTTCTTT. Its translation is CASRSGLNTEAFF. Complete variable domain (other parts from reference TRBV7-9 and TRBJ1-1): DTGVSQNPRHKITKRGQNVTFRCDPISEHNRLYWYRQTLGQGPEFLTYFQNEAQLEKSRLLSDRFSAERPKGSFSTLEIQRTEQGDSAMYLCASRSGLNTEAFFGQGTRLTVV.

V gene TRBV7-3 combines with J gene TRBJ2-5, with TRBD2 as a possible D gene (7 bases). Trimming shortened V by 4 bases and J by 8 bases, and 14 bases separated the two germline ends. The CDR3 sequence is 13 residues long. Germline V gives CDR1 SGHTA, CDR2 FQGTGA. CDR3: CASSSGGTATQYF. The CDR3 coding sequence is TGTGCCAGCAGCTCGGGGGGCACAGCCACCCAGTACTTC.

V gene TRBV7-2 combines with J gene TRBJ1-5; TRBD1 matches 7 bases. The CDR3 covers 15 residues. Germline V lookup: CDR1 SGHTA, CDR2 FQGNSA. V shed 5 bases and J 5 bases; nucleotides not matched to a gene: 9. CDR3 region: CASSTGTAEYQPQHF. CDR3 nucleotide sequence: TGTGCCAGCAGCACCGGGACAGCGGAGTATCAGCCCCAGCATTTT.

The rearrangement uses TRBV10-3 and TRBJ1-1, with D perhaps matching TRBD1 (5 bases). This CDR3 is 15 amino acids long. Germline V gives CDR1 ENHRY, CDR2 SYGVKD. Trimming left V 3 bases short and J 1 base short, with 12 bases between. This chain's CDR3 is CAISDSTAENTEAFF. The CDR3 nucleotides read TGTGCCATCAGTGACTCGACAGCCGAGAACACTGAAGCTTTCTTT.

The chain links TRBV18 to TRBJ1-5; D may be TRBD1 (5 bases). V lost 4 bases and J lost 3, with 16 bases in between. Germline CDR1 is KGHSH and CDR2 is LQKENI. This CDR3 spans 16 amino acids. The CDR3: CASSQEGVAINQPQHF. The CDR3 DNA reads as TGTGCCAGCTCACAGGAAGGGGTGGCCATCAATCAGCCCCAGCATTTT.

This clone was recorded only once. The J gene is TRBJ2-2, the V gene TRBV7-9; 7 nucleotides match TRBD2. The CDR3 sequence is 14 residues long. J gave up 5 bases and V 2 bases, and 2 bases lay outside the gene matches. From germline, CDR1 is SEHNR and CDR2 FQNEAQ (reference sequence). The CDR3 sequence is CASSLSGATGELFF. The CDR3 nucleotides read TGTGCCAGCAGCTTAAGCGGGGCGACCGGGGAGCTGTTTTTT. Combining the CDR3 with reference TRBV7-9 and TRBJ2-2 gives the whole variable domain DTGVSQNPRHKITKRGQNVTFRCDPISEHNRLYWYRQTLGQGPEFLTYFQNEAQLEKSRLLSDRFSAERPKGSFSTLEIQRTEQGDSAMYLCASSLSGATGELFFGEGSRLTVL.

The rearrangement links TRBV9 to TRBJ2-2, with 10 bases that match TRBD2. Trimming at V came to 0 bases and at J to 5 bases, leaving 7 bases not matched to a gene. CDR1 is SGDLS and CDR2 is YYNGEE in the germline V gene. The CDR3 loop spans 17 amino acids. The CDR3 DNA is TGTGCCAGCAGCGTAGGTTCAAGCGGGAGGGCTACCGGGGAGCTGTTTTTT. Its translation: CASSVGSSGRATGELFF.